These 25 T cell receptor beta chains came from one sample sequenced in a study of blood T cells in healthy people across ages. Alongside a J-beta primer mix, a sample-barcoded 5' primer served in a second PCR lasting about 7 to 12 cycles. In TCRdb, the 5' RACE reads were re-called with MiXCR into one record per CDR3 protein. The table shows 750,000 to 950,000 distinct CDR3 sequences, with about 55% occurring only once. The sample taken for sequencing was blood. These receptors were obtained from a man aged 80 or over in good health.

The V call is TRBV11-2, the J call TRBJ1-2; no clear D. Germline V gene data show CDR1 as SGHAT and CDR2 as FQNNGV. The CDR3 loop spans 13 amino acids. V lost 6 bases and J 0 bases, leaving 8 bases between the germline ends. The CDR3 spells CASSRAANYGYTF. CDR3 bases: TGTGCCAGCAGTAGAGCAGCTAACTATGGCTACACCTTC.

This clonotype showed up just a few times. The V and J genes are TRBV29-1 and TRBJ2-7, with TRBD1 matching over 10 bases. The V segment lost 7 bases and the J segment 6 bases; nucleotides outside the gene matches: 9. The CDR3 totals 13 residues. CDR1 SQVTM and CDR2 ANQGSEA come from the germline V gene. DNA for the CDR3: TGCAGCGCTACGACAGGGGGCAAGGGCGAGCAGTACTTC. This sequence encodes CSATTGGKGEQYF.

Only one count was recorded for this clonotype. This chain links TRBV29-1 with TRBJ2-4; tentatively, D is TRBD1 or TRBD2 (7 bases each). The J call could be wrong; TRBJ2-7 is a better fit for the DNA end. The CDR3 totals 12 residues. From germline, CDR1 is SQVTM and CDR2 ANQGSEA. CDR3 sequence: CSVRGDSYEQYF. The CDR3 DNA is TGCAGCGTTCGGGGGGACAGTTACGAGCAGTACTTC.

In its sample, this clonotype was seen once. The rearrangement links TRBV7-9 to TRBJ2-1; 8 nucleotides line up with TRBD2. Looked up from germline, CDR1 is SEHNR and CDR2 is FQNEAQ (reference sequence). The CDR3 is made up of 16 amino acids. V lost 5 bases to trimming and J lost 3 bases; unmatched junction nucleotides: 9. CDR3 nucleotides: TGTGCCAGCAGCATTCCCGGGACTAGAGTCTACAATGAGCAGTTCTTC. Its protein is CASSIPGTRVYNEQFF.

This clonotype was seen only once. The chain uses TRBV7-2 and TRBJ1-2, with 9 bases identical to TRBD1. The CDR3 sequence is 16 residues long. The germline V gene encodes CDR1 SGHTA and CDR2 FQGNSA. Trimming took 0 bases from V and 4 from J; bases not matched to a gene: 6. The CDR3 protein is CASSLAGQGPAYGYTF. The CDR3 DNA reads TGTGCCAGCAGCTTAGCGGGACAGGGCCCAGCCTATGGCTACACCTTC.

This clonotype was counted a few times. The DNA of the CDR3 is TGTGCCAGCAGCGCGGGGACAGGGGTATTCTACGAGCAGTACTTC. This sequence encodes CASSAGTGVFYEQYF. The chain has TRBV9 and TRBJ2-7; 10 bases are shared with TRBD1. Germline CDR1 is SGDLS and CDR2 is YYNGEE. The junction had 6 bases not matched to a gene; V was cut back by 3 bases and J by 3 bases. The CDR3 sequence is 15 residues long. Full variable domain (outside the CDR3, taken from reference TRBV9 and TRBJ2-7): DSGVTQTPKHLITATGQRVTLRCSPRSGDLSVYWYQQSLDQGLQFLIQYYNGEERAKGNILERFSAQQFPDLHSELNLSSLELGDSALYFCASSAGTGVFYEQYFGPGTRLTVT.

V and J are TRBV10-3 and TRBJ2-1; no definite D call. The CDR3 extends over 14 amino acids. The germline V gene encodes CDR1 ENHRY and CDR2 SYGVKD. V was clipped by 5 bases and J by 4 bases, with 12 bases between them. CDR3: CAISLSGRYNEQFF. In DNA form, the CDR3 reads TGTGCCATCAGTCTCTCAGGACGGTACAATGAGCAGTTCTTC.

This chain connects TRBV3-1 to TRBJ2-3; no definite D call. Looked up from germline, CDR1 is LGHDT and CDR2 is YNNKEL (reference sequence). The CDR3 has 14 amino acids. The V and J ends lost 5 bases and 1 base respectively, with 10 bases between them. CDR3 loop: CASSWNRGTDTQYF. Here the CDR3 DNA reads TGTGCCAGCAGCTGGAACCGGGGCACAGATACGCAGTATTTT.

This clonotype was seen a handful of times. The rearrangement joins TRBV14 to TRBJ1-4, with D perhaps TRBD1 (5 bases). The germline V gene encodes CDR1 SGHDN and CDR2 FVKESK. The CDR3 extends over 15 amino acids. V lost 1 base, J lost 8 bases, and 14 bases lay in between. The CDR3 region has the DNA TGTGCCAGCAGCCAAGCGCGGACACCTGTCGAAAAACTGTTTTTT. Amino acids: CASSQARTPVEKLFF.

The sample holds a few counts of this clonotype. The chain recombines TRBV20-1 with TRBJ2-7, with D perhaps matching TRBD1 (6 bases). Germline lookup yields CDR1 DFQATT and CDR2 SNEGSKA (reference sequence). The CDR3 has 15 residues. The V end lost 1 base, the J end lost 0 bases, and 13 bases lay between the germline ends. This chain's CDR3 is CSARGEGGDSYEQYF. CDR3 DNA sequence: TGCAGTGCTAGAGGTGAAGGGGGTGACTCCTACGAGCAGTACTTC.

This clonotype was seen only a few times. The chain combines TRBV5-1 with TRBJ1-2, with D possibly being TRBD1 (5 bases). V was shortened by 6 bases and J by 3 bases, with 18 bases between the two germline ends. The CDR3 runs to 15 residues. CDR1 SGHRS and CDR2 YFSETQ come from the germline V gene. CDR3 loop: CASTYGDEIDYGYTF. The DNA of the CDR3 is TGCGCCAGCACTTACGGGGACGAAATCGACTATGGCTACACCTTC.

This clonotype was seen only a few times. CDR3: CASSQEGGSNQPQHF. The CDR3 nucleotides read TGTGCCAGCAGCCAAGAAGGGGGTAGCAATCAGCCCCAGCATTTT. V gene TRBV4-2 combines with J gene TRBJ1-5; a possible D gene is TRBD1 (6 bases). The CDR3 runs 15 residues. With 0 bases removed from V and 0 bases from J, the gap between germline ends came to 6 bases. In germline, CDR1 is LGHNA, CDR2 YNFKEQ.

This clonotype was detected a few times. The rearrangement joins TRBV6-1 to TRBJ1-1; D is perhaps TRBD1 (6 bases). CDR3 length: 17 residues. Germline V lookup: CDR1 MNHNS, CDR2 SASEGT. Trimming stripped 7 bases from V and 3 bases from J, with 24 bases between. CDR3 sequence (DNA): TGTGCCAGCACCCAGGGGCAGCTACTTACCGTCGACACTGAAGCTTTCTTT. Translating gives CASTQGQLLTVDTEAFF.

The chain has TRBV28 and TRBJ2-1; 10 nucleotides line up with TRBD2. Germline loops: CDR1 MDHEN, CDR2 SYDVKM. With 5 bases clipped from V and 9 bases from J, the junction kept 10 bases outside the gene matches. The CDR3 sequence is 15 residues long. This CDR3 reads CASSLGLAGVCEQFF. CDR3 DNA: TGTGCCAGCAGTCTTGGGCTAGCGGGAGTATGTGAGCAGTTCTTC.

This clonotype was counted at least ten times. The V and J genes are TRBV6-5 and TRBJ2-7; TRBD2 might be the D (6 bases). The CDR3 length is 14 residues. Germline values: CDR1 MNHEY, CDR2 SVGAGI. The ends were cut back, 6 bases at V and 3 bases at J, with 15 bases in the middle. CDR3 sequence reads: CASSPVVSGYEQYF. The CDR3, as DNA: TGTGCCAGCAGCCCGGTGGTTAGCGGCTACGAGCAGTACTTC.

This clonotype was seen a handful of times. The chain combines TRBV24-1 with TRBJ1-6; 11 nucleotides align to TRBD1. The germline V gene encodes CDR1 KGHDR and CDR2 SFDVKD. The V and J ends lost 4 bases and 6 bases, in that order; junction bases with no gene match: 4. This CDR3 contains 16 residues. This CDR3 is CATSDPGQGANSPLHF. For the CDR3, the DNA is TGTGCCACCAGTGACCCCGGACAGGGGGCTAATTCACCCCTCCACTTT.

The chain is built from TRBV20-1 and TRBJ2-1, with 8 nucleotides matching TRBD2. Germline CDR1 is DFQATT and CDR2 is SNEGSKA (reference sequence). This CDR3 region has 16 residues. Unmatched junction bases numbered 9, after V lost 5 bases and J lost 0 bases. In nucleotides, the CDR3 is TGCAGTGCTTACACCCCTGCGGGGGGCTCCTACAATGAGCAGTTCTTC. Its translation is CSAYTPAGGSYNEQFF.

The rearrangement joins TRBV4-2 to TRBJ2-3; no clear D. Trimming shortened V by 0 bases and J by 14 bases, and 18 bases separated the two germline ends. The germline CDR1 and CDR2 sequences are LGHNA and YNFKEQ. The CDR3 has 14 residues. CDR3 protein: CASSQDTLGRYAYF. CDR3 coding DNA: TGTGCCAGCAGCCAAGATACGCTGGGCAGATACGCGTATTTT.

The chain joins TRBV20-1 to TRBJ2-7; 10 bases line up with TRBD1. Germline V CDR1 and CDR2: DFQATT, SNEGSKA (reference sequence). With 5 bases clipped from V and 5 bases from J, the junction kept 6 bases outside the gene matches. The CDR3 has 13 amino acids. CDR3 region: CSAHRQGAHEQYF. CDR3 bases: TGCAGTGCTCACCGACAGGGGGCACACGAGCAGTACTTC.

This clonotype was recorded a few times. The rearrangement links TRBV6-4 to TRBJ1-5; perhaps TRBD1 as D (5 bases). Trimming left V 0 bases short and J 5 bases short, with 14 bases between. The CDR3 loop spans 16 amino acids. CDR1 is MRHNA, CDR2 SNTAGT, per germline. The CDR3 reads CASSDSRPQGDQPQHF. CDR3 bases: TGTGCCAGCAGTGACTCCAGGCCCCAGGGCGATCAGCCCCAGCATTTT.

The genes are TRBV20-1 and TRBJ2-7; a weak D match, TRBD2 (5 bases). The germline V gene encodes CDR1 DFQATT and CDR2 SNEGSKA (reference sequence). The CDR3 consists of 14 residues. V was trimmed by 4 bases and J by 0 bases, leaving 13 bases between them. The CDR3 spells CSATGLSSSYEQYF. The CDR3 bases are TGCAGTGCTACAGGACTCTCGAGCTCCTACGAGCAGTACTTC.

The rearrangement joins TRBV10-2 to TRBJ2-2; D gene uncertain. This CDR3 region has 16 residues. Germline V gives CDR1 WSHSY, CDR2 SAAADI. V shed 3 bases and J shed 0 bases, with 11 bases lying between them. The CDR3 protein is CASSDIPHTNTGELFF. In DNA form, the CDR3 reads TGCGCCAGCAGTGACATTCCGCATACGAACACCGGGGAGCTGTTTTTT.

This chain connects TRBV6-1 to TRBJ2-5, with D possibly TRBD1 on 6 matching bases. The DNA end is a closer match to TRBJ2-7, so the J assignment may be wrong. The CDR3 spans 14 residues. Germline CDR1 reads MNHNS; CDR2 reads SASEGT. CDR3 sequence reads: CASSESRGVYEQYF. CDR3 nucleotides: TGTGCCAGCAGTGAATCCAGGGGAGTCTACGAGCAGTACTTC.

The V and J genes are TRBV7-9 and TRBJ2-1, with 7 bases matching TRBD2. Trimming cost V 8 bases and J 8 bases; bases outside gene matches: 21. Per germline, CDR1 SEHNR and CDR2 FQNEAQ (reference sequence). The CDR3 spans 17 residues. CDR3: CASSTSGGLPTVDEQFF. Written as DNA, the CDR3 is TGTGCCAGCTCGACCTCGGGGGGACTACCAACAGTGGATGAGCAGTTCTTC.

This chain links TRBV20-1 with TRBJ2-5; a weak D match, TRBD1 (6 bases). CDR3 length: 14 amino acids. The germline V and J ends were trimmed by 6 bases and 2 bases, with 16 bases remaining between them. Per the germline V gene, CDR1 is DFQATT and CDR2 is SNEGSKA (reference sequence). DNA of the CDR3: TGCAGTGCGGGCTCCGACAGGAGACAAGAGACCCAGTACTTC. Its translation is CSAGSDRRQETQYF.